These T cell receptor beta chains were read from a single sample in a study of vaccination and CD4 T cells after COVID-19. One entry per CDR3 protein, called by TCRdb with MiXCR from the PCR reads. Among over 10,000 distinct CDR3 sequences listed, roughly three fifths were seen once. Antigens of these TCRs are unknown. The source material was cultured CD4+ T cells from blood, sampled after SARS-CoV-2 vaccination. The receptors come from a human donor with COVID-19. The CDR3 runs from the conserved cysteine through the conserved F or W. Fields, in order: V gene, D gene, clone size, J gene, CDR3 protein, CDR3 DNA. The D gene is left open where the match is weak. For some rows the clone size is stated as once, few or many, or as a class when expanded; others skip it.

v_call: TRBV27
d_call: TRBD1
clone_size: once
j_call: TRBJ2-7
cdr3_aa: CASSLLGTGGRYEQYF
cdr3_nt: TGTGCCAGCAGTTTATTGGGGACAGGGGGGAGATACGAGCAGTACTTC

v_call: TRBV30
d_call: TRBD1
clone_size: NA
j_call: TRBJ1-6
cdr3_aa: CASSRDRGNSYNSPLHF
cdr3_nt: TGTGCCTCTTCACGGGACAGGGGAAATTCCTATAATTCACCCCTCCACTTT

v_call: TRBV20-1
d_call: TRBD1
clone_size: NA
j_call: TRBJ2-7
cdr3_aa: CSAREWDRVYEQYF
cdr3_nt: TGCAGTGCTAGAGAATGGGACAGGGTCTACGAGCAGTACTTC

v_call: TRBV15
d_call: TRBD1
clone_size: NA
j_call: TRBJ1-2
cdr3_aa: CATSRGGQGAYGYGYTF
cdr3_nt: TGTGCCACCAGCAGAGGAGGACAGGGGGCTTACGGCTATGGCTACACCTTC

v_call: TRBV12-3/TRBV12-4
d_call: NA
clone_size: NA
j_call: TRBJ2-3
cdr3_aa: CASSISGDTQYF
cdr3_nt: TGTGCCAGCAGCATCTCAGGGGATACGCAGTATTTT

v_call: TRBV11-3
d_call: NA
clone_size: NA
j_call: TRBJ2-2
cdr3_aa: CASSLGIGVTNTGELFF
cdr3_nt: TGTGCCAGCAGCTTAGGGATCGGGGTTACGAACACCGGGGAGCTGTTTTTT

v_call: TRBV2
d_call: NA
clone_size: few
j_call: TRBJ2-5
cdr3_aa: CASARSGVQETQYF
cdr3_nt: TGTGCCAGCGCAAGATCGGGAGTTCAAGAGACCCAGTACTTC

v_call: TRBV2
d_call: NA
clone_size: NA
j_call: TRBJ1-6
cdr3_aa: CASGGPLHF
cdr3_nt: TGTGCCAGCGGAGGCCCCCTCCACTTT

v_call: TRBV19
d_call: TRBD1
clone_size: NA
j_call: TRBJ1-2
cdr3_aa: CASSIGDRAGYTF
cdr3_nt: TGTGCCAGTAGTATAGGTGACAGGGCTGGCTACACCTTC

v_call: TRBV7-2
d_call: TRBD2
clone_size: NA
j_call: TRBJ2-7
cdr3_aa: CASSFSVFSGGSSYEQYF
cdr3_nt: TGTGCCAGCAGCTTCTCGGTCTTTAGCGGGGGGAGCTCCTACGAGCAGTACTTC

v_call: TRBV19
d_call: NA
clone_size: once
j_call: TRBJ1-5
cdr3_aa: CASSKEDYSNQPQHF
cdr3_nt: TGTGCCAGTAGTAAGGAAGATTATAGCAATCAGCCCCAGCATTTT

v_call: TRBV6-1
d_call: TRBD1
clone_size: NA
j_call: TRBJ2-7
cdr3_aa: CASSEGTGVEQYF
cdr3_nt: TGTGCCAGCAGTGAAGGGACAGGGGTCGAGCAGTACTTC

v_call: TRBV6-5
d_call: TRBD1
clone_size: NA
j_call: TRBJ1-1
cdr3_aa: CASSYSRTGNTGAFF
cdr3_nt: TGTGCCAGCAGTTACTCGAGGACAGGGAACACTGGAGCTTTCTTT

v_call: TRBV4-3
d_call: NA
clone_size: few
j_call: TRBJ2-3
cdr3_aa: CASSQDGSGSKGDTQYF
cdr3_nt: TGCGCCAGCAGCCAAGATGGGAGTGGATCCAAGGGAGATACGCAGTATTTT

v_call: TRBV28
d_call: NA
clone_size: NA
j_call: TRBJ1-5
cdr3_aa: CASGRGYGTESKKPQHF
cdr3_nt: TGTGCCAGCGGGAGGGGGTATGGGACCGAATCAAAAAAGCCCCAGCATTTT

v_call: TRBV5-1
d_call: TRBD2
clone_size: NA
j_call: TRBJ2-5
cdr3_aa: CASSLVRGGQETQYF
cdr3_nt: TGCGCCAGCAGCTTGGTTCGGGGGGGCCAAGAGACCCAGTACTTC

v_call: TRBV27
d_call: NA
clone_size: few
j_call: TRBJ1-1
cdr3_aa: CASRQGRGEAFF
cdr3_nt: TGTGCCAGCAGGCAGGGTAGGGGTGAAGCTTTCTTT

v_call: TRBV7-6
d_call: TRBD1
clone_size: NA
j_call: TRBJ1-1
cdr3_aa: CASSLQGELNTEAFF
cdr3_nt: TGTGCCAGCAGCTTACAGGGGGAGTTGAACACTGAAGCTTTCTTT

v_call: TRBV6-5
d_call: NA
clone_size: few
j_call: TRBJ2-7
cdr3_aa: CASSYSKGSTYEQYF
cdr3_nt: TGTGCCAGCAGTTACTCGAAGGGGAGCACCTACGAGCAGTACTTC

v_call: TRBV21-1
d_call: NA
clone_size: few
j_call: TRBJ1-2
cdr3_aa: CASSKAATEGNYGYTF
cdr3_nt: TGTGCCAGCAGCAAAGCAGCCACGGAGGGGAACTATGGCTACACCTTC

v_call: TRBV6-2/TRBV6-3
d_call: TRBD2
clone_size: NA
j_call: TRBJ2-7
cdr3_aa: CASSWGLAGALTYEQYF
cdr3_nt: TGTGCCAGCAGTTGGGGACTAGCGGGGGCCCTTACCTACGAGCAGTACTTC

v_call: TRBV15
d_call: NA
clone_size: NA
j_call: TRBJ1-2
cdr3_aa: CATSTGDGYGYTF
cdr3_nt: TGTGCCACCAGCACAGGGGACGGCTATGGCTACACCTTC

v_call: TRBV19
d_call: NA
clone_size: NA
j_call: TRBJ1-1
cdr3_aa: CASSIAPRADTEAFF
cdr3_nt: TGTGCCAGTAGTATAGCCCCCCGGGCCGACACTGAAGCTTTCTTT

v_call: TRBV7-9
d_call: TRBD2
clone_size: NA
j_call: TRBJ2-3
cdr3_aa: CASRSLAGAGTDTQYF
cdr3_nt: TGTGCCAGCAGGTCCCTAGCGGGGGCCGGCACAGATACGCAGTATTTT

v_call: TRBV6-2/TRBV6-3
d_call: NA
clone_size: NA
j_call: TRBJ1-2
cdr3_aa: CASSTHDQSYGYTF
cdr3_nt: TGTGCCAGCAGTACTCACGATCAGTCCTATGGCTACACCTTC

v_call: TRBV27
d_call: NA
clone_size: NA
j_call: TRBJ2-3
cdr3_aa: CASGQEGSRTDTQYF
cdr3_nt: TGTGCCAGCGGGCAGGAAGGATCCCGCACAGATACGCAGTATTTT

v_call: TRBV30
d_call: NA
clone_size: NA
j_call: TRBJ2-3
cdr3_aa: CAWSRVFGTDTQYF
cdr3_nt: TGTGCCTGGAGCAGGGTATTCGGCACAGATACGCAGTATTTT

v_call: TRBV20-1
d_call: NA
clone_size: NA
j_call: TRBJ1-5
cdr3_aa: CSASRGNQPQHF
cdr3_nt: TGCAGTGCTAGTCGGGGGAATCAGCCCCAGCATTTT

v_call: TRBV20-1
d_call: NA
clone_size: NA
j_call: TRBJ1-5
cdr3_aa: CSAQAGSNQPQHF
cdr3_nt: TGCAGTGCCCAGGCAGGGAGCAATCAGCCCCAGCATTTT

v_call: TRBV6-1
d_call: NA
clone_size: NA
j_call: TRBJ1-6
cdr3_aa: CASSEQGPNSPLHF
cdr3_nt: TGTGCCAGCAGTGAGCAGGGACCCAATTCACCCCTCCACTTT

v_call: TRBV11-2
d_call: TRBD1
clone_size: NA
j_call: TRBJ1-2
cdr3_aa: CASRATGGYTF
cdr3_nt: TGTGCAAGCCGGGCGACAGGGGGCTACACCTTC

v_call: TRBV6-5
d_call: NA
clone_size: NA
j_call: TRBJ1-5
cdr3_aa: CASSYSSAPSGNQPQHF
cdr3_nt: TGTGCCAGCAGTTACTCTTCAGCACCTTCTGGGAATCAGCCCCAGCATTTT

v_call: TRBV5-1
d_call: TRBD1
clone_size: NA
j_call: TRBJ1-2
cdr3_aa: CASSSDGQGIGYTF
cdr3_nt: TGCGCCAGCAGTTCGGACGGACAGGGGATTGGCTACACCTTC

v_call: TRBV18
d_call: TRBD1
clone_size: NA
j_call: TRBJ1-5
cdr3_aa: CASSLEGQGLGQPQHF
cdr3_nt: TGTGCCAGCTCACTCGAGGGACAGGGGCTGGGGCAGCCCCAGCATTTT

v_call: TRBV20-1
d_call: TRBD2
clone_size: NA
j_call: TRBJ2-2
cdr3_aa: CSASRGAGGPTTGELFF
cdr3_nt: TGCAGTGCTAGCAGGGGTGCGGGGGGGCCGACCACCGGGGAGCTGTTTTTT

v_call: TRBV20-1
d_call: NA
clone_size: NA
j_call: TRBJ1-1
cdr3_aa: CSASSTYNTEAFF
cdr3_nt: TGCAGTGCTTCCTCGACTTACAACACTGAAGCTTTCTTT

v_call: TRBV7-3
d_call: NA
clone_size: few
j_call: TRBJ2-6
cdr3_aa: CASSLGTLSGANVLTF
cdr3_nt: TGTGCCAGCAGCTTGGGCACCCTCTCTGGGGCCAACGTCCTGACTTTC

v_call: TRBV6-5
d_call: NA
clone_size: few
j_call: TRBJ1-1
cdr3_aa: CASSYSAVSEAFF
cdr3_nt: TGTGCCAGCAGTTACTCGGCAGTCTCTGAAGCTTTCTTT

v_call: TRBV20-1
d_call: NA
clone_size: few
j_call: TRBJ2-2
cdr3_aa: CSAPTSSTGELFF
cdr3_nt: TGCAGTGCCCCGACTAGTAGCACCGGGGAGCTGTTTTTT

v_call: TRBV5-1
d_call: NA
clone_size: NA
j_call: TRBJ1-1
cdr3_aa: CASSFVPENTEAFF
cdr3_nt: TGCGCCAGCAGCTTCGTTCCAGAGAACACTGAAGCTTTCTTT

v_call: TRBV11-3
d_call: NA
clone_size: NA
j_call: TRBJ2-1
cdr3_aa: CASSLARTGVEQFF
cdr3_nt: TGTGCCAGCAGCTTAGCTAGGACTGGGGTTGAGCAGTTCTTC

v_call: TRBV6-4
d_call: NA
clone_size: once
j_call: TRBJ2-2
cdr3_aa: CASTDRPGELFF
cdr3_nt: TGTGCCAGCACCGATCGACCCGGGGAGCTGTTTTTT

v_call: TRBV7-2
d_call: NA
clone_size: NA
j_call: TRBJ1-6
cdr3_aa: CASSPGVGFNSPLHF
cdr3_nt: TGTGCCAGCAGCCCGGGAGTAGGGTTTAATTCACCCCTCCACTTT

v_call: TRBV6-1
d_call: NA
clone_size: NA
j_call: TRBJ1-3
cdr3_aa: CASSRETGPMGTIYF
cdr3_nt: TGTGCCAGCAGTCGAGAGACGGGACCGATGGGCACCATATATTTT

v_call: TRBV20-1
d_call: TRBD1
clone_size: NA
j_call: TRBJ1-6
cdr3_aa: CSAPLRQGGVPNSPLHF
cdr3_nt: TGCAGTGCTCCCCTCCGGCAGGGGGGCGTCCCGAATTCACCCCTCCACTTT

v_call: TRBV5-1
d_call: NA
clone_size: NA
j_call: TRBJ2-5
cdr3_aa: CASSLYGTQYF
cdr3_nt: TGCGCCAGCAGCTTGTACGGGACCCAGTACTTC

v_call: TRBV6-5
d_call: NA
clone_size: NA
j_call: TRBJ1-5
cdr3_aa: CASSLGDSNQPQHF
cdr3_nt: TGTGCCAGCAGTTTAGGGGATAGCAATCAGCCCCAGCATTTT

v_call: TRBV6-1
d_call: TRBD2
clone_size: NA
j_call: TRBJ2-5
cdr3_aa: CASSAGTRQGKTQYF
cdr3_nt: TGTGCCAGCAGCGCCGGGACTAGGCAAGGGAAGACCCAGTACTTC

v_call: TRBV4-2
d_call: NA
clone_size: NA
j_call: TRBJ1-2
cdr3_aa: CASSQTAGNYGYTF
cdr3_nt: TGTGCCAGCAGCCAAACGGCGGGTAACTATGGCTACACCTTC

v_call: TRBV20-1
d_call: TRBD2
clone_size: NA
j_call: TRBJ2-5
cdr3_aa: CSARLAGRETQYF
cdr3_nt: TGCAGTGCGAGACTAGCGGGGCGGGAGACCCAGTACTTC

v_call: TRBV7-9
d_call: NA
clone_size: NA
j_call: TRBJ1-1
cdr3_aa: CASSPQGRGAFF
cdr3_nt: TGTGCCAGCAGCCCCCAGGGAAGGGGAGCTTTCTTT

v_call: TRBV7-2
d_call: NA
clone_size: NA
j_call: TRBJ1-1
cdr3_aa: CASSRTARGLGTEAFF
cdr3_nt: TGTGCCAGCAGCAGGACGGCTCGGGGGTTAGGCACCGAAGCTTTCTTT

v_call: TRBV7-9
d_call: NA
clone_size: NA
j_call: TRBJ1-6
cdr3_aa: CASSLGVQGTPRRTYNSPLHF
cdr3_nt: TGTGCCAGCAGCTTAGGAGTCCAGGGGACCCCACGAAGAACCTATAATTCACCCCTCCACTTT

v_call: TRBV30
d_call: TRBD1
clone_size: few
j_call: TRBJ1-5
cdr3_aa: CAWSQGQGGGQPQHF
cdr3_nt: TGTGCCTGGAGTCAGGGACAGGGAGGAGGACAGCCCCAGCATTTT

v_call: TRBV20-1
d_call: NA
clone_size: NA
j_call: TRBJ1-5
cdr3_aa: CSARDTVGGRGPQHF
cdr3_nt: TGCAGTGCTAGAGATACCGTGGGGGGGAGGGGGCCCCAGCATTTT